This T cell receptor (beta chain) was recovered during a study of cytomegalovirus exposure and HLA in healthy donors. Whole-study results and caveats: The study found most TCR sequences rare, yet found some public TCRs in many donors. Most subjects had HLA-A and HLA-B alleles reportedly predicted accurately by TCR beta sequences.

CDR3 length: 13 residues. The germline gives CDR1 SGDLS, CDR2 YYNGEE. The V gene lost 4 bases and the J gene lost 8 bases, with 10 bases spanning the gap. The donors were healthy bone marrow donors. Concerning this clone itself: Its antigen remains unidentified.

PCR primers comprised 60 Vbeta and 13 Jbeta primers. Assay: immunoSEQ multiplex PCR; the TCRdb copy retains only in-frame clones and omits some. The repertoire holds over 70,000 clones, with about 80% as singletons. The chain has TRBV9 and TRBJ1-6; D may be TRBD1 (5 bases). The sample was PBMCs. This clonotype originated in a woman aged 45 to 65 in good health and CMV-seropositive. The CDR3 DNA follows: TGTGCCAGCAGCCTTACCAGGGATTCACCCCTCCACTTT. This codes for CASSLTRDSPLHF. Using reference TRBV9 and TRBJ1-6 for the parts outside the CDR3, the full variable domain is DSGVTQTPKHLITATGQRVTLRCSPRSGDLSVYWYQQSLDQGLQFLIQYYNGEERAKGNILERFSAQQFPDLHSELNLSSLELGDSALYFCASSLTRDSPLHFGNGTRLTVT.